Listed below are T cell receptor beta chains from one sample, sequenced in a study of T-cell reconstitution after alpha-beta-depleted transplantation in children. MiXCR was run by TCRdb on the PCR reads, yielding one entry per CDR3 protein. This table has fewer than 700,000 distinct CDR3 sequences, more than 20% appearing once. The source material was PBMCs, mostly from graft donor cells, sampled 360 days after TCRalphabeta/CD19-depleted stem cell transplant. The receptors were sampled from a boy under three years old who had a stem cell transplant for acute myeloid leukemia, so the T cells may come from the graft donor. Both conserved end residues are part of each CDR3. D genes are given only for firm matches. Some rows have no size entry. The others give once, few or many, or a class for an expanded clone.

length: 12
D: -
size: many
J: TRBJ2-3
V: TRBV20-1
CDR3: CSAPTTWDTQYF
DNA: TGCAGTGCTCCGACAACCTGGGATACGCAGTATTTT

length: 15
D: TRBD2
size: -
J: TRBJ2-1
V: TRBV12-3/TRBV12-4
CDR3: CASRQAGSSPGEQFF
DNA: TGTGCCAGCAGACAAGCGGGGTCCTCTCCCGGAGAGCAGTTCTTC

length: 20
D: TRBD1
size: few
J: TRBJ1-4
V: TRBV20-1
CDR3: CSATRQGPLLLSATNEKLFF
DNA: TGCAGTGCTACTCGACAGGGGCCGCTTCTATTATCAGCAACTAATGAAAAACTGTTTTTT

length: 13
D: -
size: few
J: TRBJ1-1
V: TRBV18
CDR3: CASSPTTNTEAFF
DNA: TGTGCCAGCTCACCAACAACGAACACTGAAGCTTTCTTT

length: 11
D: -
size: -
J: TRBJ2-7
V: TRBV6-1
CDR3: CASISSYEQYF
DNA: TGTGCCAGCATTAGCTCCTACGAGCAGTACTTC

length: 16
D: TRBD2
size: -
J: TRBJ2-1
V: TRBV7-6
CDR3: CASSLGGTSGGNEQFF
DNA: TGTGCCAGCAGCCTGGGGGGGACTAGCGGGGGTAATGAGCAGTTCTTC

length: 14
D: -
size: many
J: TRBJ1-5
V: TRBV29-1
CDR3: CSVALGQGTQPQHF
DNA: TGCAGCGTTGCTCTCGGGCAGGGGACTCAGCCCCAGCATTTT

length: 13
D: TRBD1
size: few
J: TRBJ2-1
V: TRBV12-3/TRBV12-4
CDR3: CASSPDRADEQFF
DNA: TGTGCCAGCAGCCCAGACAGGGCTGATGAGCAGTTCTTC

length: 12
D: -
size: many
J: TRBJ1-1
V: TRBV4-1
CDR3: CASSQGMMVAFF
DNA: TGCGCCAGCAGCCAAGGGATGATGGTAGCTTTCTTT

length: 11
D: -
size: many
J: TRBJ2-1
V: TRBV7-2
CDR3: CAQRVANEQFF
DNA: TGTGCCCAGCGGGTGGCCAATGAGCAGTTCTTC

length: 16
D: TRBD2
size: few
J: TRBJ2-1
V: TRBV24-1
CDR3: CATSDPTGTSGSEQFF
DNA: TGTGCCACCAGTGATCCGACCGGGACTAGCGGCTCAGAGCAGTTCTTC

length: 13
D: -
size: few
J: TRBJ1-2
V: TRBV12-3/TRBV12-4
CDR3: CASNLGGAGGYTF
DNA: TGTGCCAGCAACCTCGGGGGAGCGGGTGGCTACACCTTC

length: 14
D: -
size: -
J: TRBJ1-2
V: TRBV10-3
CDR3: CAISQSNFNYGYTF
DNA: TGTGCCATCAGTCAGTCTAACTTCAACTATGGCTACACCTTC

length: 12
D: -
size: few
J: TRBJ1-1
V: TRBV5-1
CDR3: CASSWRRTEAFF
DNA: TGCGCCAGCAGCTGGAGGCGCACTGAAGCTTTCTTT

length: 14
D: TRBD1
size: few
J: TRBJ2-5
V: TRBV5-6
CDR3: CASSLGDRKKTQYF
DNA: TGTGCCAGCAGCTTGGGGGACAGGAAGAAGACCCAGTACTTC

length: 18
D: -
size: few
J: TRBJ2-3
V: TRBV20-1
CDR3: CSASALKTRGAHPDTQYF
DNA: TGCAGTGCTAGCGCCTTGAAGACCCGGGGGGCCCACCCAGATACGCAGTATTTT

length: 13
D: TRBD1
size: few
J: TRBJ2-1
V: TRBV7-9
CDR3: CASGQGAYNEQFF
DNA: TGTGCCAGTGGGCAGGGGGCTTACAATGAGCAGTTCTTC

length: 14
D: -
size: -
J: TRBJ2-1
V: TRBV10-3
CDR3: CAINRDNTYNEQFF
DNA: TGTGCCATCAATCGGGACAACACCTACAATGAGCAGTTCTTC

length: 16
D: -
size: -
J: TRBJ1-4
V: TRBV5-1
CDR3: CASSRAGQPTNEKLFF
DNA: TGCGCCAGCAGCCGAGCGGGGCAGCCAACTAATGAAAAACTGTTTTTT

length: 17
D: -
size: -
J: TRBJ1-2
V: TRBV20-1
CDR3: CSARPSSPPDGIYGYTF
DNA: TGCAGTGCGAGACCCTCGAGCCCTCCGGACGGGATATATGGCTACACCTTC

length: 11
D: -
size: few
J: TRBJ1-6
V: TRBV20-1
CDR3: CSARESRTRGF
DNA: TGCAGTGCTAGAGAGAGCAGGACCCGGGGGTTT

length: 13
D: TRBD1
size: -
J: TRBJ2-2
V: TRBV20-1
CDR3: CSARRGRSRELFF
DNA: TGCAGTGCTCGCAGGGGGCGCAGCAGGGAGCTGTTTTTT

length: 14
D: -
size: many
J: TRBJ2-7
V: TRBV3-1
CDR3: CASSQDTSSYEQYF
DNA: TGTGCCAGCAGCCAAGACACATCTTCCTACGAGCAGTACTTC

length: 18
D: TRBD2
size: -
J: TRBJ2-3
V: TRBV20-1
CDR3: CSAQDPGRGVLTTDTQYF
DNA: TGCAGTGCCCAAGACCCCGGGAGGGGAGTTCTAACTACAGATACGCAGTATTTT

length: 17
D: -
size: once
J: TRBJ2-6
V: TRBV7-3
CDR3: CASSLTGGLTGANVLTF
DNA: TGTGCCAGCAGCTTAACAGGGGGGCTGACCGGGGCCAACGTCCTGACTTTC

length: 16
D: TRBD1
size: -
J: TRBJ1-5
V: TRBV12-3/TRBV12-4
CDR3: CASSSTGGEFNQPQHF
DNA: TGTGCCAGCAGTTCCACAGGGGGTGAATTTAATCAGCCCCAGCATTTT

length: 15
D: -
size: -
J: TRBJ2-7
V: TRBV18
CDR3: CASSRGWGETYEQYF
DNA: TGTGCCAGCTCACGGGGCTGGGGTGAAACCTACGAGCAGTACTTC

length: 14
D: -
size: -
J: TRBJ1-1
V: TRBV20-1
CDR3: CSGGVHPGGTEAFF
DNA: TGCAGTGGAGGGGTACATCCCGGCGGGACTGAAGCTTTCTTT

length: 13
D: -
size: -
J: TRBJ1-1
V: TRBV25-1
CDR3: CASGTRVGTEAFF
DNA: TGTGCCAGCGGGACCAGGGTTGGCACTGAAGCTTTCTTT

length: 11
D: -
size: -
J: TRBJ2-3
V: TRBV29-1
CDR3: CSVEYPGTQYF
DNA: TGCAGCGTTGAGTACCCGGGTACGCAGTATTTT

length: 14
D: -
size: many
J: TRBJ2-2
V: TRBV12-3/TRBV12-4
CDR3: CASSFGVNTGELFF
DNA: TGTGCCAGCAGTTTTGGAGTAAACACCGGGGAGCTGTTTTTT

length: 14
D: -
size: -
J: TRBJ2-1
V: TRBV20-1
CDR3: CSASLTVGQGRQFF
DNA: TGCAGTGCTAGCCTCACTGTGGGGCAGGGACGGCAGTTCTTC

length: 16
D: -
size: -
J: TRBJ2-7
V: TRBV25-1
CDR3: CASSELVQGLHYEQYF
DNA: TGTGCCAGCAGTGAATTGGTCCAGGGACTCCACTACGAGCAGTACTTC

length: 13
D: -
size: many
J: TRBJ2-1
V: TRBV9
CDR3: CASSVVFSGEQFF
DNA: TGTGCCAGCAGCGTAGTCTTCTCCGGTGAGCAGTTCTTC

length: 14
D: -
size: -
J: TRBJ2-1
V: TRBV7-8
CDR3: CASSFWESYNEQFF
DNA: TGTGCCAGCAGCTTTTGGGAGTCCTACAATGAGCAGTTCTTC

length: 14
D: -
size: many
J: TRBJ2-7
V: TRBV7-9
CDR3: CASTPAVLLDEQYF
DNA: TGTGCCAGCACCCCCGCGGTCCTCCTGGACGAGCAGTACTTC